This T cell receptor (beta chain) stems from a study of graft-versus-host responses after intestinal transplantation. The CDR3 spans 16 residues. Germline loops: CDR1 SSHAT, CDR2 FNYEAQ (reference sequence). Method: immunoSEQ multiplex PCR; TCRdb's copy keeps in-frame clones and lacks some. There are 8,000 or so clones in the sample; roughly a third occur only once, and around 3.9% lies in the top ten. Plates contained around 200,000 CFSE-labeled responder cells and around 200,000 irradiated, violet-dye-labeled stimulator cells. About this clone itself: An end of the junction differs from the germline gene, which may be a read error.

The sample here was alloreactive CD8+ T cells from a mixed lymphocyte reaction culture, taken before transplantation. Documented subset: CFSE-low proliferating T cells sorted from approximately 6-day pre-transplant mixed lymphocyte reaction (GvH or HvG direction). This TCR was sampled from a human patient who was an organ donor for intestinal transplantation. The genes are TRBV7-7 and TRBJ2-5, with D perhaps matching TRBD2 (5 bases). The CDR3 is CASSFRPWSGQETQYF. The CDR3 DNA reads as TGTGCTAGCAGCTTTCGCCCCTGGTCGGGACAAGAGACCCAGTACTTC.